Following are 5 T cell receptor beta chains from one sample sequenced in a study of graft-versus-host responses after intestinal transplantation. Sequenced by immunoSEQ multiplex PCR; TCRdb stores in-frame clones only, minus some. This sample has almost 70,000 clones, with roughly 92% found just once. The specimen was bone marrow, collected nearly 750 days after intestinal transplantation. The source is a human patient who received an intestinal transplant, so some T cells may come from the graft donor.

This clone was seen only a few times. The chain couples TRBV13 to TRBJ2-1, with a possible D match to TRBD2 (6 bases). Germline lookup yields CDR1 PRHDT and CDR2 FYEKMQ (reference sequence). This CDR3 contains 14 residues. With 5 bases removed from V and 5 bases from J, the gap between germline ends came to 13 bases. The CDR3 nucleotides read TGTGCCAGCAGCCGGGGCGGGGTTGACAATGAGCAGTTCTTC. As protein: CASSRGGVDNEQFF.

V and J are TRBV5-4 and TRBJ2-1; unclear D gene. The CDR3 runs to 14 residues. CDR1 is SGHNT, CDR2 YYREEE, per germline (reference sequence). Between the trimmed V and J ends, which lost 0 bases and 5 bases, there was a span of 9 bases. The CDR3, as DNA: TGTGCCAGCAGCTTGGGTGGGCTAGACAATGAGCAGTTCTTC. It translates to CASSLGGLDNEQFF.

CDR3 bases: TGTGCCAGCAGTATTATGGGATCAGGGGACTACGAGCAGTACTTC. It codes for CASSIMGSGDYEQYF. The chain combines TRBV28 with TRBJ2-7; TRBD1 might be the D (6 bases). Deletions cut 5 bases from V and 3 bases from J, with 17 bases between. Germline lookup yields CDR1 MDHEN and CDR2 SYDVKM. The CDR3 is 15 amino acids.

There are a few counts of this clone. This chain connects TRBV27 to TRBJ1-1, with D possibly matching TRBD1 (5 bases). The length of the CDR3 is 15 residues. The V gene's germline CDR1 is MNHEY and CDR2 SMNVEV (reference sequence). V was cut by 2 bases and J by 4 bases, with 14 bases left in between. CDR3 amino acids: CASSLVAGRVTEAFF. CDR3 in DNA: TGTGCCAGCAGTTTAGTGGCAGGGAGGGTCACTGAAGCTTTCTTT.

The genes are TRBV19 and TRBJ2-7; TRBD1 matches at 12 bases. J lost 4 bases, V lost 5 bases, and 9 bases had no gene match. This CDR3 spans 16 amino acids. CDR1 and CDR2 (germline): LNHDA, SQIVND (reference sequence). The CDR3 sequence is CASSAGTGGGWYEQYF. In DNA form, the CDR3 reads TGTGCCAGTAGTGCCGGGACAGGGGGCGGATGGTACGAGCAGTACTTC.